This T cell receptor (beta chain) is from a study of T-cell reconstitution after alpha-beta-depleted transplantation in children. Overall study findings and caveats: Newly produced T cells mostly provided counts and TCRbeta diversity after one year, as hyperexpanded clones declined. The origin of high day-60 TCRbeta diversity in some patients lay in surviving recipient T cells and thymic progenitors. Roughly two months post-transplant, alpha-beta T cells reportedly originated from several hundred graft clones that had expanded.

Molecular barcoding with unique molecular identifiers was used for the TCRbeta library. TCRdb reanalysed the PCR reads using MiXCR and keeps one entry per CDR3 protein. The sample carries 440,000 or so distinct CDR3 sequences, around two fifths recorded once. This clonotype was counted between two and nine times. The antigen is undetermined. CDR1 LNHNV and CDR2 YYDKDF come from the germline V gene (reference sequence). V shed 2 bases and J 6 bases; nucleotides not matched to a gene: 6. The CDR3 runs 16 residues. The rearrangement joins TRBV15 to TRBJ2-1; TRBD2 agrees at 11 bases. This specimen was PBMCs, taken before TCRalphabeta/CD19-depleted stem cell transplant. This TCR was recovered from a girl aged 2 to 9 with aplastic anemia, due to receive a stem cell transplant. CDR3: CATSRTRTSGPNEQFF. The CDR3 region has the DNA TGTGCCACCAGCAGAACCAGGACTAGCGGGCCCAATGAGCAGTTCTTC.